This is a list of T cell receptor beta chains from one sample in a study of CD8+CD57+ T cells in acquired aplastic anemia. In TCRdb, the reads were re-called with MiXCR into one record per CDR3 protein. Of about 180,000 distinct CDR3 sequences detected, over 40% appear once; the ten largest clones hold about 1.8%. Sequenced input: sorted CD4+, CD8+, or CD8+CD57+ T cells (not recorded which) from PBMCs. These TCRs come from a human donor with aplastic anemia. Both conserved end residues are part of each CDR3. The order of the fields is V gene, J gene, D gene, clone size, CDR3 DNA, CDR3 protein. D genes are given only for firm matches. Rows may omit the clone size; those that give it use once, few, many or a size class.

V: TRBV9; J: TRBJ1-1; D: -; size: many; DNA: TGTGCCAGCAGCGTAGAACCGCTAATGAACACTGAAGCTTTCTTT; CDR3: CASSVEPLMNTEAFF
V: TRBV5-4; J: TRBJ2-6; D: -; size: many; DNA: TGTGCCAGCAGCTTGGCCAGGGCATCTGGGGCCAACGTCCTGACTTTC; CDR3: CASSLARASGANVLTF
V: TRBV7-2; J: TRBJ1-2; D: -; size: many; DNA: TGTGCCAGCAGCAAGACAGCGCCCTATGGCTACACCTTC; CDR3: CASSKTAPYGYTF
V: TRBV27; J: TRBJ1-6; D: TRBD1; size: many; DNA: TGTGCCAGCAGTTTAACAGGGGATCTTAATTCACCCCTCCACTTT; CDR3: CASSLTGDLNSPLHF
V: TRBV19; J: TRBJ2-6; D: -; size: many; DNA: TGTGCCAGTAGTATGCCTAGGGGGTATGGGGCCAACGTCCTGACTTTC; CDR3: CASSMPRGYGANVLTF
V: TRBV9; J: TRBJ1-2; D: -; size: -; DNA: TGTGCCAGCAGCGGCTATGGCTACACCTTC; CDR3: CASSGYGYTF
V: TRBV7-6; J: TRBJ2-1; D: TRBD2; size: many; DNA: TGTGCCAGCAGCGCAAACCTAGCGGGAAGGGGCAATGAGCAGTTCTTC; CDR3: CASSANLAGRGNEQFF
V: TRBV4-3; J: TRBJ1-1; D: -; size: many; DNA: TGCGCCAGCAGCCAAGCGGCAGGGGCCCGTAACACTGAAGCTTTCTTT; CDR3: CASSQAAGARNTEAFF
V: TRBV10-3; J: TRBJ2-6; D: TRBD1; size: -; DNA: TGTGCCAGCGGCCCCCGGACAGGGGAGGCTGGGGCCAACGTCCTGACTTTC; CDR3: CASGPRTGEAGANVLTF
V: TRBV29-1; J: TRBJ1-2; D: -; size: many; DNA: TGCAGCGTTGAACAGAACTATGGCTACACCTTC; CDR3: CSVEQNYGYTF
V: TRBV10-3; J: TRBJ2-7; D: -; size: many; DNA: TGTGCCATCAGTGGCGGGACCCCGGCCGAGCAGTACTTC; CDR3: CAISGGTPAEQYF
V: TRBV2; J: TRBJ2-7; D: -; size: -; DNA: TGTGCCAGCAGTGAACCAGGGGAGGGGTCCTACGAGCAGTACTTC; CDR3: CASSEPGEGSYEQYF
V: TRBV19; J: TRBJ2-7; D: -; size: -; DNA: TGTGCCAGTAGTGAGGGTGGGAGTAGCTCCTACGAGCAGTACTTC; CDR3: CASSEGGSSSYEQYF
V: TRBV20-1; J: TRBJ2-5; D: TRBD2; size: -; DNA: TGCAGTGCTAGAGATTTACGTCGGGGGGGCCCGGAAGAGACCCAGTACTTC; CDR3: CSARDLRRGGPEETQYF
V: TRBV20-1; J: TRBJ2-1; D: -; size: many; DNA: TGCAGCCTCGACGCGGAGCATAAATACAATGAGCAGTTCTTC; CDR3: CSLDAEHKYNEQFF
V: TRBV15; J: TRBJ2-5; D: -; size: -; DNA: TGTGCCACCAGCGGGGACGGGATACAAGAGACCCAGTACTTC; CDR3: CATSGDGIQETQYF
V: TRBV7-9; J: TRBJ1-5; D: TRBD1; size: -; DNA: TGTGCCAGCGGGACAGGGGGGCAGCCCCAGCATTTT; CDR3: CASGTGGQPQHF
V: TRBV7-2; J: TRBJ1-5; D: -; size: many; DNA: TGTGCCAGCAGCTTAGGGAGCGGGGATCAGCCCCAGCATTTT; CDR3: CASSLGSGDQPQHF
V: TRBV19; J: TRBJ1-1; D: TRBD1; size: many; DNA: TGTGCCAGTAGTATGGGCAGGGGGCCGGGAACTGAAGCTTTCTTT; CDR3: CASSMGRGPGTEAFF
V: TRBV15; J: TRBJ2-5; D: -; size: many; DNA: TGTGCCACCAGCCCAGGGGCTCGTCAAGAGACCCAGTACTTC; CDR3: CATSPGARQETQYF
V: TRBV28; J: TRBJ2-3; D: TRBD1; size: few; DNA: TGTGCCAGCAGGTCATTGACAGGGGGCAGGAATACGCAGTATTTT; CDR3: CASRSLTGGRNTQYF
V: TRBV10-3; J: TRBJ1-6; D: -; size: many; DNA: TGTGCCATCAGCGGACGGCCGAGCTCCTATAATTCACCCCTCCACTTT; CDR3: CAISGRPSSYNSPLHF
V: TRBV19; J: TRBJ1-5; D: -; size: -; DNA: TGTGCCAGTAGTCGACAGGATAGCAATCAGCCCCAGCATTTT; CDR3: CASSRQDSNQPQHF
V: TRBV6-5; J: TRBJ2-7; D: -; size: many; DNA: TGTGCCAGCAGTCCGACAGGATACGAGCAGTACTTC; CDR3: CASSPTGYEQYF
V: TRBV19; J: TRBJ2-5; D: -; size: many; DNA: TGTGCCAGTAGTATAGGACAGCAAGAGACCCAGTACTTC; CDR3: CASSIGQQETQYF
V: TRBV24-1; J: TRBJ2-1; D: TRBD1; size: -; DNA: TGTGCCACCAGTGATTTCCTAGAGACAGGGGGGAATGAGCAGTTCTTC; CDR3: CATSDFLETGGNEQFF
V: TRBV25-1; J: TRBJ2-1; D: TRBD2; size: -; DNA: TGTGCCAGCGGAGGACTAGCGGGAGGGCCGACGGATGAGCAGTTCTTC; CDR3: CASGGLAGGPTDEQFF
V: TRBV7-2; J: TRBJ2-1; D: -; size: -; DNA: TGTGCCAGCAGTCTTTCCAGTGAGCAGGTCTTC; CDR3: CASSLSSEQVF
V: TRBV4-1; J: TRBJ2-7; D: -; size: -; DNA: TGCGCCAGCAGCCAGGGGTTAGCCTACGAGCAGTACTTC; CDR3: CASSQGLAYEQYF
V: TRBV7-2; J: TRBJ2-2; D: -; size: -; DNA: TGTGCCAGCAGCATAGGGGGAACCGGGGAGCTGTTTTTT; CDR3: CASSIGGTGELFF
V: TRBV7-2; J: TRBJ2-7; D: TRBD2; size: -; DNA: TGTGCCAGCAGCTTCGCGGGAGGCTCCTACGAGCAGTACTTC; CDR3: CASSFAGGSYEQYF
V: TRBV29-1; J: TRBJ1-1; D: -; size: many; DNA: TGCAGCGTTGCGGGACGGTTGAACACTGAAGCTTTCTTT; CDR3: CSVAGRLNTEAFF
V: TRBV9; J: TRBJ1-5; D: -; size: -; DNA: TGTGCCAGCAGCGAAGGTGATGGCAATCAGCCCCAGCATTTT; CDR3: CASSEGDGNQPQHF
V: TRBV6-2/TRBV6-3; J: TRBJ2-3; D: -; size: few; DNA: TGTGCCAGCAGTTACGGAGCAGAATTCACAGATACGCAGTATTTT; CDR3: CASSYGAEFTDTQYF
V: TRBV10-3; J: TRBJ1-1; D: -; size: many; DNA: TGTGCCACCTCCCTCGGGGGGATGAACACTGAAGCTTTCTTT; CDR3: CATSLGGMNTEAFF
V: TRBV10-3; J: TRBJ2-2; D: TRBD1; size: few; DNA: TGTGCCATCAGTGAGGCGGGACAGGGGAGTGGGGAGCTGTTTTTT; CDR3: CAISEAGQGSGELFF
V: TRBV15; J: TRBJ1-2; D: -; size: -; DNA: TGTGCCACCAGCAGAGAGGACAGCGCCAAAGTCTATGGCTACACCTTC; CDR3: CATSREDSAKVYGYTF
V: TRBV29-1; J: TRBJ1-4; D: -; size: -; DNA: TGCTCGGGGGGCCTTAATGAAAAACTGTTTTTT; CDR3: CSGGLNEKLFF
V: TRBV30; J: TRBJ2-7; D: TRBD2; size: many; DNA: TGTGCCTGGAGAACGGGGGGGCTAAGGGAGCAGTACTTC; CDR3: CAWRTGGLREQYF
V: TRBV7-8; J: TRBJ1-3; D: -; size: many; DNA: TGTGCCAGCAGCTTAAACCGGGTTGTTGGAAACACCATATATTTT; CDR3: CASSLNRVVGNTIYF
V: TRBV10-2; J: TRBJ1-5; D: -; size: few; DNA: TGCGCCAGCACGTCGACTCAGGTTCAGCCCCAGCATTTT; CDR3: CASTSTQVQPQHF
V: TRBV2; J: TRBJ2-7; D: -; size: -; DNA: TGTGCCAGAAGTCCCGACGGGGCTCCCTACGAGCAGTACTTC; CDR3: CARSPDGAPYEQYF
V: TRBV15; J: TRBJ1-6; D: -; size: many; DNA: TGTGCCACCAGCAGAGATCCGGGACGGGGATATTCACCCCTCCACTTT; CDR3: CATSRDPGRGYSPLHF